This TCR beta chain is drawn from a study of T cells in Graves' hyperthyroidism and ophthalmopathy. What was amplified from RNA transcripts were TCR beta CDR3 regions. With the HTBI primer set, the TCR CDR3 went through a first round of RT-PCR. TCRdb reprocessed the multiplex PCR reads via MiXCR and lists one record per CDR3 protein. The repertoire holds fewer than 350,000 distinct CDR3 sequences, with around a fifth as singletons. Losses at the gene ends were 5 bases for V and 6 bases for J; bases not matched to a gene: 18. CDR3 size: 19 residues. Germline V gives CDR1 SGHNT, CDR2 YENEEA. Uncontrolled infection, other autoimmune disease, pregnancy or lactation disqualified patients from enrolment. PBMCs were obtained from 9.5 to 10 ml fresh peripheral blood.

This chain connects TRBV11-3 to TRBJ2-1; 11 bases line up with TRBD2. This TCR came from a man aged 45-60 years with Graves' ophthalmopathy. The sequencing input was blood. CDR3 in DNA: TGTGCCAGCAGCGGCGGGAGAGGGTTAGCGGGAGGGGAGGGCAATGAGCAGTTCTTC. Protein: CASSGGRGLAGGEGNEQFF. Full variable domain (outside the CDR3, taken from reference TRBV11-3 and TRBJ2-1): EAGVVQSPRYKIIEKKQPVAFWCNPISGHNTLYWYLQNLGQGPELLIRYENEEAVDDSQLPKDRFSAERLKGVDSTLKIQPAELGDSAVYLCASSGGRGLAGGEGNEQFFGPGTRLTVL.